These 20 T cell receptor beta chains share one sample of origin, sequenced in a study of early T cells in non-severe SARS-CoV-2 infection. TCRdb reanalysed the 5' RACE reads using MiXCR and keeps one entry per CDR3 protein. The sample records about 60,000 distinct CDR3 sequences, around 11% being singletons. The source was whole blood, collected at baseline. These receptors originate from an adult who was a healthcare worker with PCR-confirmed SARS-CoV-2 infection or an uninfected control (not recorded which).

The rearrangement uses TRBV6-5 and TRBJ1-4, with D possibly being TRBD1 (5 bases). The CDR3 has 16 amino acids. Germline assignment: CDR1 MNHEY and CDR2 SVGAGI. V dropped 2 bases and J dropped 5 bases, with 15 bases sitting between them. The CDR3 here is CASSYEMSGTNEKLFF. The CDR3, as DNA: TGTGCCAGCAGTTACGAAATGTCAGGGACCAATGAAAAACTGTTTTTT.

This clonotype came up a few times. The V gene is TRBV11-2, the J gene TRBJ2-1; a possible D gene is TRBD1 (6 bases). Germline V gene lookup returns CDR1 SGHAT and CDR2 FQNNGV. This CDR3 spans 16 amino acids. V was clipped by 2 bases and J by 5 bases, with 16 bases between them. The CDR3 bases are TGTGCCAGCAGCTTAAGGATGGGGGCCGCAGACAATGAGCAGTTCTTC. Its protein product is CASSLRMGAADNEQFF.

The sample holds a few counts of this clonotype. V usage is TRBV6-5 and J usage is TRBJ1-1; D is unclear. V shed 7 bases and J shed 1 base, with 10 bases lying between them. Germline V gene data show CDR1 as MNHEY and CDR2 as SVGAGI. CDR3 length: 13 amino acids. The DNA of the CDR3 is TGTGCCAGCACCACCCGGCAGAACACTGAAGCTTTCTTT. This encodes CASTTRQNTEAFF.

The chain carries TRBV2 and TRBJ2-7; the match to TRBD2 covers 7 bases. Trimming at V came to 7 bases and at J to 8 bases, leaving 14 bases not matched to a gene. There are 14 residues in the CDR3. Germline V gene sequence: CDR1 SNHLY, CDR2 FYNNEI. CDR3 loop: CASTRAGKRGQQYF. DNA for the CDR3: TGTGCCAGCACCAGAGCGGGGAAGAGAGGTCAGCAGTACTTC.

This clonotype has a count of ten or more. The chain couples TRBV11-2 to TRBJ1-5; D is perhaps TRBD1 (5 bases). Germline CDR1 is SGHAT and CDR2 is FQNNGV. There are 15 residues in the CDR3. The V end lost 3 bases, the J end lost 5 bases, and 14 bases lay between the germline ends. The CDR3 reads CASSFSAGMDQPQHF. CDR3 DNA: TGTGCCAGCAGCTTTTCGGCAGGGATGGATCAGCCCCAGCATTTT. The full variable domain, in which reference TRBV11-2 and TRBJ1-5 provide the parts outside the CDR3, is EAGVAQSPRYKIIEKRQSVAFWCNPISGHATLYWYQQILGQGPKLLIQFQNNGVVDDSQLPKDRFSAERLKGVDSTLKIQPAKLEDSAVYLCASSFSAGMDQPQHFGDGTRLSIL.

Ten or more counts support this clonotype. The chain employs TRBV19 and TRBJ2-2; D remains ambiguous. Per the germline V gene, CDR1 is LNHDA and CDR2 is SQIVND (reference sequence). V lost 2 bases to trimming and J lost 7 bases, with 5 bases between them. This CDR3 region has 12 residues. The CDR3 nucleotides read TGTGCCAGTAGTATACGTCGCGGGGAGCTGTTTTTT. It encodes CASSIRRGELFF.

CDR3 amino acids: CASSPLGGLSTDTQYF. CDR3 nucleotide sequence: TGTGCCAGCTCACCACTCGGAGGGTTGAGCACAGATACGCAGTATTTT. The V gene is TRBV18, the J gene TRBJ2-3; a weak D match, TRBD2 (6 bases). V gave up 1 base and J gave up 0 bases, with 11 bases separating them. Looked up from germline, CDR1 is KGHSH and CDR2 is LQKENI. The CDR3 spans 16 residues.

CDR3 residues: CSATDGLAENIQYF. The CDR3 region has the DNA TGCAGTGCTACAGATGGACTAGCGGAAAACATTCAGTACTTC. The chain combines TRBV20-1 with TRBJ2-4, with TRBD2 matching 10 bases. There are 14 residues in the CDR3. The germline V gene has CDR1 DFQATT and CDR2 SNEGSKA (reference sequence). V was clipped by 4 bases and J by 5 bases; unmatched bases: 5.

The V call is TRBV11-2, the J call TRBJ2-7; possibly TRBD1 for D (5 bases). The CDR3 contains 14 residues. Trimming cost V 3 bases and J 7 bases, with 16 bases left between them. Germline CDR1 SGHAT, CDR2 FQNNGV. CDR3 region: CASSFFIGAPEQYF. CDR3 coding DNA: TGTGCCAGCAGCTTTTTCATTGGGGCCCCGGAGCAGTACTTC.

The V gene is TRBV7-9, the J gene TRBJ1-5; D unclear. V lost 4 bases, J lost 5 bases, and 6 bases lay in between. Germline V lookup: CDR1 SEHNR, CDR2 FQNEAQ (reference sequence). This CDR3 contains 12 residues. The CDR3 sequence: CASSSSDQPQHF. The CDR3 coding sequence is TGTGCCAGCAGCTCCTCGGATCAGCCCCAGCATTTT.

This clonotype was found many times. The chain combines TRBV25-1 with TRBJ1-2; a weak D match, TRBD1 (6 bases). With 1 base removed from V and 3 bases from J, the gap between germline ends came to 12 bases. The CDR3 runs 15 residues. In germline, CDR1 is MGHDK, CDR2 SYGVNS. The CDR3 bases are TGTGCCAGCAGTGAATTCGGGGGCCGGGACTATGGCTACACCTTC. Its translation: CASSEFGGRDYGYTF.

This chain links TRBV6-5 with TRBJ2-5, with D perhaps matching TRBD1 or TRBD2 (6 bases each). V lost 6 bases and J lost 0, with 17 bases in between. The CDR3 runs 16 residues. Germline V gene data show CDR1 as MNHEY and CDR2 as SVGAGI. As DNA, the CDR3 is TGTGCCAGCAGCCCCCCTGGGGGGCCGTACCAAGAGACCCAGTACTTC. This translates into CASSPPGGPYQETQYF.

This clonotype was seen repeatedly, ten times or more. V usage is TRBV6-4 and J usage is TRBJ2-2; 9 bases align to TRBD2. This CDR3 is built from 14 residues. After removal of 4 bases from V and 3 bases from J, the junction contained 0 bases not matched to a gene. Germline-derived CDR1 and CDR2 are MRHNA and SNTAGT. CDR3: CASSVAGDTGELFF. In DNA, the CDR3 is TGTGCCAGCAGTGTAGCGGGGGACACCGGGGAGCTGTTTTTT.

This clonotype has a handful of counts. This chain joins TRBV7-9 and TRBJ2-1, with D hard to call. There are 11 residues in the CDR3. V lost 4 bases, J lost 8 bases, and 6 bases lay in between. CDR1 and CDR2 (germline): SEHNR, FQNEAQ (reference sequence). CDR3 coding DNA: TGTGCCAGCAGCTCTGTTGATGAGCAGTTCTTC. Translation gives CASSSVDEQFF. The full variable domain, rest sourced from reference TRBV7-9 and TRBJ2-1, is DTGVSQNPRHKITKRGQNVTFRCDPISEHNRLYWYRQTLGQGPEFLTYFQNEAQLEKSRLLSDRFSAERPKGSFSTLEIQRTEQGDSAMYLCASSSVDEQFFGPGTRLTVL.

V gene TRBV4-1 combines with J gene TRBJ1-6, with D uncertain. This CDR3 region has 16 residues. V was pared by 4 bases and J by 0 bases, with 10 bases between. The germline gives CDR1 MGHRA, CDR2 YSYEKL. The CDR3 bases are TGCGCCAGCAGCCGGGATTTCAGCTCCTATAATTCACCCCTCCACTTT. Translating gives CASSRDFSSYNSPLHF.

The chain uses TRBV12-3 or TRBV12-4 and TRBJ2-3, with 15 bases matching TRBD2. The V and J ends lost 6 bases and 1 base, in that order; junction bases with no gene match: 2. The CDR3 totals 16 residues. CDR3 amino acids: CASSRTSGGGTDTQYF. CDR3 DNA: TGTGCCAGCAGCCGGACTAGCGGGGGGGGCACAGATACGCAGTATTTT.

This clonotype was seen only a few times. The V gene is TRBV20-1, the J gene TRBJ1-1; perhaps TRBD1 as D (6 bases). The CDR3 contains 11 residues. Per germline, CDR1 DFQATT and CDR2 SNEGSKA (reference sequence). The CDR3 DNA is TGCAGCCCAAGGAGGGGGGGCGAAGCTTTCTTT. This encodes CSPRRGGEAFF.

The chain recombines TRBV10-1 with TRBJ2-1, with 7 bases that match TRBD2. The trim removed 6 bases at V and 7 bases at J, leaving 9 bases unmatched. The CDR3 spans 14 residues. CDR1 and CDR2 from the germline V gene are WNHNN and SYGVQD (reference sequence). The CDR3 here is CASSRAGIRNEQFF. CDR3 sequence (DNA): TGCGCCAGCAGCCGAGCGGGGATTAGGAATGAGCAGTTCTTC.

This clonotype came up a few times. The chain has TRBV4-1 and TRBJ2-1, with 7 nucleotides matching TRBD2. V was clipped by 1 base and J by 3 bases; unmatched bases: 3. Germline CDR1 reads MGHRA; CDR2 reads YSYEKL. This CDR3 spans 15 amino acids. Here the CDR3 reads CASSQGGGLYNEQFF. In nucleotides, the CDR3 is TGCGCCAGCAGCCAAGGGGGGGGACTCTACAATGAGCAGTTCTTC.

The chain couples TRBV6-2 or TRBV6-3 to TRBJ2-4; D gene unclear. Germline assignment: CDR1 MNHEY and CDR2 SVGEGT. This CDR3 region has 11 residues. V was clipped by 9 bases and J by 10 bases, with 13 bases between them. CDR3 bases: TGTGCCAGTAGGGAAGGCCGAATTCAGTACTTC. Encoded protein: CASREGRIQYF.